These T cell receptor beta chains were read from a single sample in a study of beta chain features in type 1 diabetes. Only in-frame clones appear in the TCRdb table, and some are missing; sequencing was by immunoSEQ multiplex PCR. This sample has 850,000 to 900,000 clones, with roughly 17% found just once. Sequenced input: naive CD4+ T cells from blood. The receptors derive from a woman aged 18 to 35 in good health. Both conserved end residues are part of each CDR3. The D gene is left open where the match is weak. Clone size, where shown, is once, few, many, or a class for clones that have expanded.

TRBV9	TRBD1	TRBJ2-5	few	CASSRTGGWETQYF	TGTGCCAGCAGCCGAACAGGGGGCTGGGAGACCCAGTACTTC
TRBV9	TRBD1	TRBJ2-1	few	CASSVPRQGASNEQFF	TGTGCCAGCAGCGTTCCCCGACAGGGGGCGAGTAATGAGCAGTTCTTC
TRBV4-2	TRBD2	TRBJ2-5	few	CASSQTTSGTVRETQYF	TGTGCCAGCAGCCAAACGACTAGCGGGACAGTTAGAGAGACCCAGTACTTC
TRBV5-1	.	TRBJ2-1	.	CASSLSRQNNEQFF	TGCGCCAGCAGCTTGAGTCGGCAGAACAATGAGCAGTTCTTC
TRBV7-9	TRBD1	TRBJ2-5	once	CASSSIKWTGTVETQYF	TGTGCCAGCAGCTCCATAAAATGGACAGGGACGGTAGAGACCCAGTACTTC
TRBV7-2	.	TRBJ2-6	.	CASSPPSGANVLTF	TGTGCCAGCAGCCCACCCTCTGGAGCCAACGTCCTGACTTTC
TRBV7-3	.	TRBJ2-2	.	CASSALNTGELFF	TGTGCCAGCAGCGCCCTGAACACCGGGGAGCTGTTTTTT
TRBV28	.	TRBJ2-5	.	CASSLYPSQRQETQYF	TGTGCCAGCAGTTTATACCCGTCCCAGAGGCAAGAGACCCAGTACTTC
TRBV19	TRBD1	TRBJ1-2	.	CATAKPGQGDYGYTF	TGTGCCACGGCGAAACCCGGACAGGGTGACTATGGCTACACCTTC
TRBV10-3	.	TRBJ2-5	.	CAIREQETQYF	TGTGCCATCAGGGAACAAGAGACCCAGTACTTC
TRBV14	TRBD2	TRBJ2-2	.	CASSPGLVSGELFF	TGTGCCAGCAGCCCGGGACTAGTAAGCGGGGAGCTGTTTTTT
TRBV2	.	TRBJ2-7	.	CASRADSSYEQYF	TGTGCCAGCAGGGCGGACAGTTCCTACGAGCAGTACTTC
TRBV2	.	TRBJ2-2	.	CASSAGPPGELFF	TGTGCCAGCAGTGCGGGGCCCCCCGGGGAGCTGTTTTTT
TRBV7-6	TRBD2	TRBJ2-7	few	CASSRERGYEQYF	TGTGCCAGCAGCCGCGAGCGGGGCTACGAGCAGTACTTC
TRBV10-3	TRBD2	TRBJ2-2	.	CAISESRLAFTGELFF	TGTGCCATCAGTGAATCGCGACTAGCGTTCACCGGGGAGCTGTTTTTT
TRBV19	.	TRBJ1-1	few	CATSWGVSMNTEAFF	TGTGCCACCTCTTGGGGAGTCAGCATGAACACTGAAGCTTTCTTT
TRBV10-3	.	TRBJ2-3	.	CAISEIGHYTDTQYF	TGTGCCATCAGTGAGATCGGGCATTACACAGATACGCAGTATTTT
TRBV5-1	.	TRBJ2-3	few	CASRVGLGADTQYF	TGCGCCAGCAGAGTGGGGTTGGGCGCAGATACGCAGTATTTT
TRBV11-2	TRBD2	TRBJ2-5	.	CASSPGTNRETQYF	TGTGCCAGCAGCCCGGGGACTAATCGGGAGACCCAGTACTTC
TRBV7-9	.	TRBJ2-7	.	CASSLGAGEVRYF	TGTGCCAGCAGCTTAGGGGCAGGGGAAGTTCGGTACTTC
TRBV5-1	.	TRBJ1-1	.	CASSQGSEAFF	TGCGCCAGCAGTCAGGGGTCTGAAGCTTTCTTT
TRBV18	.	TRBJ1-2	.	CASSPEATYGYTF	TGTGCCAGCTCACCTGAGGCTACCTATGGCTACACCTTC
TRBV6-5	.	TRBJ2-6	few	CASSGGSAGANVLTF	TGTGCCAGCAGTGGCGGGTCGGCAGGGGCCAACGTCCTGACTTTC
TRBV10-2	TRBD2	TRBJ2-3	few	CASRTGTRSTDTQYF	TGCGCCAGCAGAACCGGGACTAGAAGCACAGATACGCAGTATTTT
TRBV7-9	.	TRBJ1-2	.	CASSFVGRTYTF	TGTGCCAGCAGCTTTGTCGGGCGTACCTACACCTTC
TRBV28	.	TRBJ2-7	few	CASSLGAREQYF	TGTGCCAGCAGTTTGGGGGCAAGGGAGCAGTACTTC
TRBV18	TRBD1	TRBJ1-1	.	CASSPLQETGRAEAFF	TGTGCCAGCTCACCGCTGCAGGAGACAGGGAGGGCTGAAGCTTTCTTT
TRBV5-4	.	TRBJ1-1	few	CASSLAGRRNTEAFF	TGTGCCAGCAGCTTGGCCGGACGGAGGAACACTGAAGCTTTCTTT
TRBV7-2	TRBD1	TRBJ1-2	.	CASSWSTGATYGYTF	TGTGCCAGCAGCTGGTCGACAGGGGCTACCTATGGCTACACCTTC
TRBV28	.	TRBJ2-1	few	CASSLSGYRQFF	TGTGCCAGCAGTTTATCGGGGTATAGGCAGTTCTTC
TRBV6-5	.	TRBJ1-1	.	CASSRGLNTEAFF	TGTGCCAGCAGCCGGGGGTTGAACACTGAAGCTTTCTTT
TRBV5-1	.	TRBJ2-1	.	CASSMDSSYNEQFF	TGCGCCAGCAGCATGGACAGCTCCTACAATGAGCAGTTCTTC
TRBV28	.	TRBJ2-7	.	CASSFSSTSAYEQYF	TGTGCCAGCAGTTTTTCGTCGACAAGCGCCTACGAGCAGTACTTC
TRBV2	.	TRBJ1-1	few	CASSDYRGAFF	TGTGCCAGCAGTGATTATCGTGGAGCTTTCTTT
TRBV11-2	TRBD2	TRBJ2-3	.	CASSLAGSGRGTDTQYF	TGTGCCAGCAGCTTAGCGGGTAGCGGGAGGGGCACAGATACGCAGTATTTT
TRBV28	.	TRBJ1-2	few	CASSFHRANYGYTF	TGTGCCAGCAGTTTTCACCGAGCTAACTATGGCTACACCTTC
TRBV28	.	TRBJ1-1	.	CASSLSGGPGTEAFF	TGTGCCAGCAGTTTATCGGGTGGGCCCGGCACTGAAGCTTTCTTT
TRBV5-1	.	TRBJ2-2	.	CASSPGTSKDGELFF	TGCGCCAGCAGCCCGGGGACGTCGAAGGACGGGGAGCTGTTTTTT
TRBV13	.	TRBJ2-2	few	CASSLELGGTNTGELFF	TGTGCCAGCAGCTTAGAGCTGGGCGGAACGAACACCGGGGAGCTGTTTTTT
TRBV7-8	.	TRBJ2-3	.	CASSLLLGVEDTQYF	TGTGCCAGCAGCTTACTCCTCGGGGTTGAAGATACGCAGTATTTT
TRBV5-1	.	TRBJ2-1	.	CASSPAGSEQFF	TGCGCCAGCAGCCCCGCAGGATCAGAGCAGTTCTTC
TRBV28	.	TRBJ1-2	few	CASSFPALGDYGYTF	TGTGCCAGCAGTTTTCCCGCCCTGGGAGACTATGGCTACACCTTC
TRBV18	.	TRBJ2-7	few	CASSPTTGQSYEQYF	TGTGCCAGCTCACCGACTACCGGGCAATCCTACGAGCAGTACTTC
TRBV7-3	.	TRBJ2-1	.	CASSANRPNEQFF	TGTGCCAGCAGCGCTAACCGTCCGAATGAGCAGTTCTTC